The 18 T cell receptor beta chains given below trace back to one sample, sequenced in a study of blood T cell repertoires in COVID-19. The assay was immunoSEQ multiplex PCR, and TCRdb's table has in-frame clones only and misses some. Of tens of thousands of clones listed, about 80% were seen once; the top ten hold around 30%. Sequenced input: peripheral blood. Source of these receptors: a human donor in a cohort sampled during active COVID-19.

The chain recombines TRBV5-1 with TRBJ2-5; 8 positions match TRBD2. The CDR3 totals 14 residues. V was clipped by 2 bases and J by 6 bases; unmatched bases: 6. The germline CDR1 and CDR2 sequences are SGHRS and YFSETQ. The DNA for the CDR3 is TGCGCCAGCAGCTTTGAAGCGGGAGCCCAGACCCAGTACTTC. It encodes CASSFEAGAQTQYF.

The rearrangement joins TRBV5-1 to TRBJ1-5, with 9 bases aligning to TRBD1. This CDR3 spans 15 amino acids. Germline CDR1 reads SGHRS; CDR2 reads YFSETQ. The trim removed 0 bases at V and 7 bases at J, leaving 5 bases unmatched. The CDR3 DNA follows: TGCGCCAGCAGCTTGGATGGGACAGGGAGCCAGCCCCAGCATTTT. Protein product: CASSLDGTGSQPQHF.

The chain joins TRBV2 to TRBJ2-1, with D possibly being TRBD2 (6 bases). Trimming cost V 4 bases and J 5 bases, with 21 bases left between them. The CDR3 extends over 17 amino acids. The germline gives CDR1 SNHLY, CDR2 FYNNEI. The CDR3 region is CASSGLNRLVNNNEQFF. CDR3 sequence (DNA): TGTGCCAGCAGTGGCCTGAATAGACTAGTGAATAACAATGAGCAGTTCTTC.

This clone was counted many times. The chain has TRBV4-2 and TRBJ2-7; 8 positions match TRBD2. The CDR3 has 16 residues. V was clipped by 1 base and J by 0 bases; unmatched bases: 5. From germline, CDR1 is LGHNA and CDR2 YNFKEQ. The CDR3, as DNA: TGTGCCAGCAGCCAAGGACTAGCGTTAAGCTCCTACGAGCAGTACTTC. It codes for CASSQGLALSSYEQYF.

This chain joins TRBV24-1 and TRBJ2-5, with 11 nucleotides matching TRBD2. V lost 1 base, J lost 2 bases, and 2 bases stayed unmatched. This CDR3 is 16 amino acids long. Looked up from germline, CDR1 is KGHDR and CDR2 is SFDVKD. CDR3 loop: CATSDLTSGGQETQYF. CDR3 coding DNA: TGTGCCACCAGTGATTTAACTAGCGGGGGTCAAGAGACCCAGTACTTC.

This clone was seen repeatedly, ten times or more. CDR3 amino acids: CASSQGQGFYEQYF. The CDR3 DNA reads as TGCGCCAGCAGCCAGGGACAGGGATTCTACGAGCAGTACTTC. V is TRBV4-1 and J is TRBJ2-7; TRBD1 matches 9 bases. Germline assignment: CDR1 MGHRA and CDR2 YSYEKL. The CDR3 has 14 residues. Trimming took 3 bases from V and 3 from J; bases not matched to a gene: 3.

This clone occurred once. The chain employs TRBV19 and TRBJ1-6; 8 nucleotides line up with TRBD1. V shed 6 bases and J 10 bases; nucleotides not matched to a gene: 8. The CDR3 has 14 residues. Germline V gives CDR1 LNHDA, CDR2 SQIVND (reference sequence). The CDR3 DNA reads as TGTGCCAGTAGCCCGACAGGGGCCGGCTCACCCCTCCACTTT. Translating it yields CASSPTGAGSPLHF.

Note on this clone: A much bigger clone sits one base away, suggesting this may be a read error. The chain combines TRBV4-3 with TRBJ1-3; no definite D call. The CDR3 contains 15 residues. In germline, CDR1 is LGHNA, CDR2 YSLEER. CDR3 bases: TGCGCCAGCAACCAAGATACTTTTGCTGGAAACACCATATATTTT. It yields the protein CASNQDTFAGNTIYF.

The rearrangement joins TRBV7-2 to TRBJ1-1; 8 bases map to TRBD1. V shed 3 bases and J 7 bases; nucleotides not matched to a gene: 10. Germline V gives CDR1 SGHTA, CDR2 FQGNSA. The CDR3 is 15 amino acids. CDR3 protein: CASSLNGQGIHEAFF. CDR3 DNA: TGTGCCAGCAGCTTGAATGGACAGGGTATCCATGAAGCTTTCTTT. The whole variable domain, filled in from reference TRBV7-2 and TRBJ1-1, reads GAGVSQSPSNKVTEKGKDVELRCDPISGHTALYWYRQSLGQGLEFLIYFQGNSAPDKSGLPSDRFSAERTGGSVSTLTIQRTQQEDSAVYLCASSLNGQGIHEAFFGQGTRLTVV.

Here the CDR3 DNA reads TGCGCCAGCAGCCAGATTAAGGACCCTCTGGAGGCCCAGCATTTT. Protein: CASSQIKDPLEAQHF. This chain connects TRBV4-1 to TRBJ1-5; D is undetermined. The CDR3 has 15 amino acids. Germline CDR1 and CDR2: MGHRA and YSYEKL. The V and J ends lost 3 bases and 11 bases respectively, with 20 bases between them.

This rearrangement joins TRBV24-1 to TRBJ2-3, with TRBD2 as a possible D gene (5 bases). Trimming removed 5 bases at V and 3 bases at J, with 14 bases between. Per germline, CDR1 KGHDR and CDR2 SFDVKD. CDR3 length: 15 amino acids. CDR3 region: CATSAGIGVTDTQYF. In DNA, the CDR3 is TGTGCCACCAGTGCGGGAATTGGGGTGACAGATACGCAGTATTTT.

The rearrangement uses TRBV7-9 and TRBJ2-7; TRBD2 matches 7 bases. The germline V gene has CDR1 SEHNR and CDR2 FQNEAQ (reference sequence). This CDR3 is 15 amino acids long. V shed 2 bases, J shed 3 bases, and the junction held 7 bases outside the gene matches. The CDR3 spells CASSLQAGPGYEQYF. Written as DNA, the CDR3 is TGTGCCAGCAGCTTACAAGCGGGACCAGGCTACGAGCAGTACTTC.

The chain couples TRBV5-1 to TRBJ2-3; D is perhaps TRBD1 (8 bases). V was cut by 4 bases and J by 0 bases, with 15 bases left in between. Germline lookup yields CDR1 SGHRS and CDR2 YFSETQ. This CDR3 region has 16 residues. This CDR3 reads CASSLQGGSSTDTQYF. Here the CDR3 DNA reads TGCGCCAGCAGCCTACAGGGGGGGTCGAGCACAGATACGCAGTATTTT.

The chain recombines TRBV18 with TRBJ2-1; D is ambiguous. CDR1 and CDR2 (germline): KGHSH, LQKENI. This CDR3 contains 16 residues. Trimming left V 3 bases short and J 0 bases short, with 12 bases between. Here the CDR3 reads CASSPPMENSYNEQFF. The CDR3 bases are TGTGCCAGCTCACCTCCAATGGAGAACTCCTACAATGAGCAGTTCTTC.

The chain couples TRBV6-1 to TRBJ2-2; 16 bases fit TRBD2. The trim removed 2 bases at V and 1 base at J, leaving 4 bases unmatched. Per germline, CDR1 MNHNS and CDR2 SASEGT. This CDR3 spans 19 amino acids. CDR3 protein: CASSERGLAGGLNTGELFF. DNA for the CDR3: TGTGCCAGCAGTGAAAGGGGACTAGCGGGAGGGTTGAACACCGGGGAGCTGTTTTTT.

CDR3 nucleotides: TGTGCCAGCAGCCTGCTTGGTGGCGGGAAAAATGAGCAGTTCTTC. Protein: CASSLLGGGKNEQFF. The genes are TRBV28 and TRBJ2-1, with D possibly matching TRBD2 (6 bases). CDR1 is MDHEN and CDR2 is SYDVKM in the germline V gene. The CDR3 runs 15 residues. V shed 6 bases and J shed 7 bases, with 19 bases lying between them. The variable domain in full, completed from reference TRBV28 and TRBJ2-1, reads DVKVTQSSRYLVKRTGEKVFLECVQDMDHENMFWYRQDPGLGLRLIYFSYDVKMKEKGDIPEGYSVSREKKERFSLILESASTNQTSMYLCASSLLGGGKNEQFFGPGTRLTVL.

The chain links TRBV27 to TRBJ1-1; D gene ambiguous. Germline V CDR1 and CDR2: MNHEY, SMNVEV (reference sequence). The CDR3 consists of 10 residues. V was clipped by 9 bases and J by 3 bases, with 5 bases between them. CDR3 sequence: CAREDTEAFF. CDR3 sequence (DNA): TGTGCCAGGGAGGACACTGAAGCTTTCTTT.

This sequence joins TRBV7-8 and TRBJ2-3, with 12 positions matching TRBD2. V lost 1 base, J lost 4 bases, and 9 bases stayed unmatched. CDR1 and CDR2 (germline): SGHVS, FQNEAQ. The length of the CDR3 is 18 residues. CDR3 amino acids: CASSLGALAGGRADTQYF. CDR3 nucleotide sequence: TGTGCCAGCAGCTTAGGTGCACTAGCGGGAGGAAGGGCAGATACGCAGTATTTT.